This is a list of T cell receptor beta chains from one sample in a study of cytomegalovirus exposure and HLA in healthy donors. Here immunoSEQ multiplex PCR was the method, and the copy in TCRdb shows in-frame clones only, minus some. The sample holds some 130,000 clones; 80% to 90% are singletons and the top ten take roughly 10%. The sample was PBMCs. These receptors were taken from a male donor in good health and CMV-seropositive. Both conserved end residues are part of each CDR3. Fields, in order: J gene, clone size, V gene, CDR3 protein. Size tells how often a clone was seen (once, few, many) or the class of an expanded clone, and some rows leave it out.

TRBJ2-2 | - | TRBV29-1 | CSVDGGVWTGELFF
TRBJ2-3 | - | TRBV5-1 | CASSLSGTGYTDTQYF
TRBJ2-7 | - | TRBV27 | CASSLSSPSGGSYEQYF
TRBJ1-6 | few | TRBV30 | CPATGGDSPLHF
TRBJ2-7 | - | TRBV4-2 | CASSQEEGSHRYEQYF
TRBJ2-5 | - | TRBV6-5 | CASWGGGNWETQYF
TRBJ2-5 | - | TRBV23-1 | CASSHKHCTGEQYF
TRBJ1-3 | - | TRBV19 | CASSTGGGWSGNTIYF
TRBJ1-1 | - | TRBV6-5 | CASSYSRAVEAFF
TRBJ2-2 | - | TRBV6-5 | CASSFRRDLGTGELFF
TRBJ2-1 | - | TRBV7-2 | CASSSGVGEQFF
TRBJ2-1 | - | TRBV5-1 | CASRSDRGGIRGEQFF
TRBJ1-3 | - | TRBV11-2 | CASSSRVTGNTIYF
TRBJ1-3 | - | TRBV28 | CASRERWGSTWDTIYF
TRBJ2-3 | - | TRBV20-1 | CSARVVDTQYF
TRBJ2-4 | - | TRBV28 | CASSLAEINIQYF
TRBJ2-2 | - | TRBV5-1 | CASSLGRLGTGELFF
TRBJ2-5 | - | TRBV18 | CASSPATVGQQETQYF
TRBJ2-7 | - | TRBV27 | CASRPSGNYEQYF
TRBJ2-7 | - | TRBV27 | CASSYTARLTNEQYF
TRBJ1-2 | once | TRBV19 | CASQARTDYFYGYTF
TRBJ2-4 | - | TRBV30 | CAWSARGLRNIQYF
TRBJ2-3 | - | TRBV4-2 | CASSPRSGTPGATDTQYF
TRBJ2-1 | once | TRBV7-2 | CASSFGSSGYNEQFF
TRBJ2-7 | - | TRBV28 | CASSLSGGRASYEQYF